What follows are 14 T cell receptor beta chains derived from one specimen sequenced in a study of shared clonotypes between healthy human individuals. Produced via immunoSEQ multiplex PCR; TCRdb's table is partial and in-frame only. The sample includes a few million clones, over 85% seen only once; the top ten take about 1.6%. As defined, naive CD8 cells were CD45RO-negative and positively selected for CCR7, with terminally differentiated effector memory CD45RA+ cells excluded. Sequenced input: naive CD8+ T cells from PBMCs. The source is a man between 18 and 35 years old in good health. Some clones in this sample may be carry-over from other donors' samples.

This clone was observed once. The chain links TRBV28 to TRBJ1-3; D is undetermined. The ends were cut back, 5 bases at V and 1 base at J, with 18 bases in the middle. Germline loops: CDR1 MDHEN, CDR2 SYDVKM. The CDR3 consists of 17 residues. For the CDR3, the DNA is TGTGCCAGCAGTCAACGGGTAGAATATACTTCTGGAAACACCATATATTTT. Residues: CASSQRVEYTSGNTIYF.

The chain links TRBV6-6 to TRBJ2-7; D gene ambiguous. There are 13 residues in the CDR3. V lost 0 bases to trimming and J lost 2 bases, with 5 bases between them. Germline assignment: CDR1 MNHNY and CDR2 SVGAGI (reference sequence). The chain's CDR3 is CASSYSKAYEQYF. The CDR3 coding sequence is TGTGCCAGCAGTTACTCTAAGGCCTACGAGCAGTACTTC.

The rearrangement uses TRBV5-1 and TRBJ2-1; unclear D gene. The CDR3 length is 12 residues. Per germline, CDR1 SGHRS and CDR2 YFSETQ. V was clipped by 7 bases and J by 3 bases, with 8 bases between them. The CDR3, as DNA: TGCGCCAGCCGTGGGGACTACAATGAGCAGTTCTTC. Translation gives CASRGDYNEQFF.

Notes on this clone: Other DNA sequences in the same sample also yield this CDR3. The CDR3: CASSYSLNTEAFF. The CDR3 DNA reads as TGTGCCAGCAGTTACAGTTTGAACACTGAAGCTTTCTTT. This chain connects TRBV6-5 to TRBJ1-1; D is unclear. The CDR3 loop spans 13 amino acids. V gave up 2 bases and J gave up 0 bases, with 4 bases separating them. Germline CDR1 MNHEY, CDR2 SVGAGI.

The V call is TRBV7-2, the J call TRBJ2-1; maybe TRBD1 (5 bases). The ends were cut back, 5 bases at V and 0 bases at J, with 23 bases in the middle. CDR3 length: 19 residues. Looked up from germline, CDR1 is SGHTA and CDR2 is FQGNSA. The CDR3 DNA is TGTGCCAGCAGCCTCGGGTTTTTTACAGGTTTGAGCTCCTACAATGAGCAGTTCTTC. This gives the protein CASSLGFFTGLSSYNEQFF.

V gene TRBV9 combines with J gene TRBJ1-2, with 8 nucleotides matching TRBD1. Germline CDR1 reads SGDLS; CDR2 reads YYNGEE. This CDR3 is 19 amino acids long. V trimming: 0 bases; J trimming: 6 bases; junction bases outside the gene matches: 19. The chain's CDR3 is CASSVVGPVAVPGGDGYTF. In DNA, the CDR3 is TGTGCCAGCAGCGTAGTGGGGCCCGTGGCCGTACCAGGGGGCGATGGCTACACCTTC.

The chain employs TRBV9 and TRBJ2-2; no reliable D call. V was cut by 4 bases and J by 7 bases, with 14 bases left in between. Germline CDR1 is SGDLS and CDR2 is YYNGEE. CDR3 length equals 14 residues. In nucleotides, the CDR3 is TGTGCCAGCAGCCCCCCCTCGAAGGGCGGGGAGCTGTTTTTT. This translates into CASSPPSKGGELFF.

This chain joins TRBV5-1 and TRBJ1-1, with D perhaps TRBD1 (5 bases). The germline V gene encodes CDR1 SGHRS and CDR2 YFSETQ. CDR3 size: 13 residues. Trimming took off 5 bases at V and 2 bases at J, with 10 bases between the two ends. CDR3 protein: CASRGRENTEAFF. CDR3 sequence (DNA): TGCGCCAGCAGGGGGCGGGAAAACACTGAAGCTTTCTTT.

J is TRBJ2-7 and V is TRBV15, with 7 bases identical to TRBD1. V shed 8 bases and J 2 bases; nucleotides not matched to a gene: 3. CDR3 size: 12 residues. CDR1 is LNHNV and CDR2 is YYDKDF in the germline V gene (reference sequence). As DNA, the CDR3 is TGTGCCACCCGGGACAGTACCTACGAGCAGTACTTC. Its translation: CATRDSTYEQYF. Together with reference TRBV15 and TRBJ2-7, the CDR3 gives the full variable domain: DAMVIQNPRYQVTQFGKPVTLSCSQTLNHNVMYWYQQKSSQAPKLLFHYYDKDFNNEADTPDNFQSRRPNTSFCFLDIRSPGLGDTAMYLCATRDSTYEQYFGPGTRLTVT.

In regard to this clone: The sample contains more than one DNA sequence encoding this CDR3. This CDR3 is CASSQGTEAFF. In DNA, the CDR3 is TGTGCCAGCAGCCAGGGGACTGAAGCTTTCTTT. The chain has TRBV7-9 and TRBJ1-1; TRBD1 might be the D (6 bases). The V end lost 5 bases, the J end lost 5 bases, and 6 bases lay between the germline ends. The germline V gene has CDR1 SEHNR and CDR2 FQNEAQ (reference sequence). The CDR3 sequence is 11 residues long.

This clone came up once. The chain links TRBV28 to TRBJ1-2; a weak D match, TRBD1 (5 bases). V dropped 6 bases and J dropped 3 bases, with 14 bases sitting between them. Germline V gene lookup returns CDR1 MDHEN and CDR2 SYDVKM. This CDR3 spans 14 amino acids. The CDR3: CASRRMGRHYGYTF. The CDR3 nucleotides are TGTGCCAGCAGACGAATGGGACGGCACTATGGCTACACCTTC.

This chain connects TRBV4-3 to TRBJ2-2, with 9 nucleotides matching TRBD2. The CDR3 runs 15 residues. The V gene end was trimmed by 5 bases and the J gene end by 2 bases; junction bases not matched to a gene: 3. Germline CDR1 is LGHNA and CDR2 is YSLEER. The CDR3 protein is CASSLTSGNTGELFF. CDR3 DNA sequence: TGCGCCAGCAGCTTGACTAGCGGAAACACCGGGGAGCTGTTTTTT.

This clone has a handful of counts. The V gene is TRBV6-1, the J gene TRBJ1-2; D gene ambiguous. V was cut by 11 bases and J by 10 bases, with 8 bases left in between. The germline V gene has CDR1 MNHNS and CDR2 SASEGT. This CDR3 has 8 amino acids. The CDR3, as DNA: TGTGCCGGCGCGGACTACACCTTC. This sequence encodes CAGADYTF.

This chain links TRBV7-2 with TRBJ2-1, with D perhaps given as TRBD1 or TRBD2 (5 bases each). The germline CDR1 and CDR2 sequences are SGHTA and FQGNSA. The V gene lost 5 bases and the J gene lost 0 bases, with 17 bases spanning the gap. This CDR3 comprises 17 residues. In nucleotides, the CDR3 is TGTGCCAGCAGCGTAAACCCGGGACGCTACTCCTACAATGAGCAGTTCTTC. Residues: CASSVNPGRYSYNEQFF. The full variable domain, rest sourced from reference TRBV7-2 and TRBJ2-1, is GAGVSQSPSNKVTEKGKDVELRCDPISGHTALYWYRQSLGQGLEFLIYFQGNSAPDKSGLPSDRFSAERTGGSVSTLTIQRTQQEDSAVYLCASSVNPGRYSYNEQFFGPGTRLTVL.